This entry lists 23 T cell receptor beta chains sequenced from one sample in a study of T cell responses to AZD1222 COVID-19 vaccine. TCRdb's copy holds only in-frame clones and misses some; the assay was immunoSEQ multiplex PCR. The data show about 160,000 clones, around 95% seen once. The sample here was peripheral blood, taken on day 0 of AZD1222 vaccination. These receptors came from an adult in good health.

CDR3 DNA sequence: TGCGCCAGCAGCCACTTGGGACAGGAGTATGGCTACACCTTC. It is translated as CASSHLGQEYGYTF. This chain uses TRBV4-1 with TRBJ1-2, with 8 positions matching TRBD1. CDR3 size: 14 residues. CDR1 is MGHRA, CDR2 YSYEKL, per germline. Trimming at V came to 3 bases and at J to 5 bases, leaving 5 bases not matched to a gene.

V and J are TRBV19 and TRBJ1-1; D is uncertain. Germline-derived CDR1 and CDR2 are LNHDA and SQIVND (reference sequence). Trimming cost V 7 bases and J 8 bases, with 17 bases left between them. CDR3 size: 13 residues. The CDR3 coding sequence is TGTGCCAGTATTGAACACCTGACCTGGGAAGCTTTCTTT. It yields the protein CASIEHLTWEAFF.

The V and J genes are TRBV5-4 and TRBJ1-6; 7 nucleotides align to TRBD1. J was trimmed by 9 bases and V by 1 base; bases with no gene match: 10. The CDR3 has 16 amino acids. Per germline, CDR1 SGHNT and CDR2 YYREEE (reference sequence). This CDR3 reads CASSLLGTGATSPLHF. CDR3 coding DNA: TGTGCCAGCAGCTTGCTGGGTACAGGGGCAACTTCACCCCTCCACTTT.

This chain links TRBV4-3 with TRBJ1-6, with D tentatively TRBD1 (5 bases). The CDR3 consists of 16 residues. Germline V CDR1 and CDR2: LGHNA, YSLEER. The V end was cut by 3 bases, the J end by 4 bases, with 13 bases between. The CDR3 DNA reads as TGCGCCAGCAGCCAGGCACGAGGGACTTATAATTCACCCCTCCACTTT. The encoded protein is CASSQARGTYNSPLHF.

This sequence joins TRBV7-3 and TRBJ1-2, with unresolved D. V lost 2 bases and J lost 5, with 9 bases in between. CDR1 and CDR2 from the germline V gene are SGHTA and FQGTGA. This CDR3 has 13 residues. The CDR3 DNA sequence: TGTGCCAGCAGCTTAGGGCCCCTGTATGGCTACACCTTC. This translates into CASSLGPLYGYTF.

This chain connects TRBV18 to TRBJ1-2, with TRBD1 identical over 8 bases. CDR1 is KGHSH, CDR2 LQKENI, per germline. The V gene end was trimmed by 4 bases and the J gene end by 2 bases; junction bases not matched to a gene: 3. CDR3 length: 14 residues. In nucleotides, the CDR3 is TGTGCCAGCTCACAGGACAGGGCCAACTATGGCTACACCTTC. Translation: CASSQDRANYGYTF.

The rearrangement joins TRBV28 to TRBJ1-5; possibly TRBD1 for D (5 bases). CDR1 and CDR2 from the germline V gene are MDHEN and SYDVKM. The V and J ends lost 3 bases and 5 bases respectively, with 23 bases between them. The CDR3 sequence is 18 residues long. The CDR3 DNA reads as TGTGCCAGCAGTTTTAGGTTTAGGGGACTAAGGGGCCATCAGCCCCAGCATTTT. This gives the protein CASSFRFRGLRGHQPQHF.

The chain carries TRBV28 and TRBJ1-2; D gene uncertain. The CDR3 runs 12 residues. Germline V gene data show CDR1 as MDHEN and CDR2 as SYDVKM. Trimming stripped 2 bases from V and 5 bases from J, with 6 bases between. The CDR3 region is CASSLLAYGYTF. The CDR3 bases are TGTGCCAGCAGTTTACTTGCTTATGGCTACACCTTC.

CDR3 DNA sequence: TGCGCCAGCAGCTCAGGGGTCTCTGGAAACACCATATATTTT. Encoded protein: CASSSGVSGNTIYF. The genes are TRBV5-1 and TRBJ1-3, with D perhaps TRBD1 (6 bases). This CDR3 is built from 14 residues. The germline V and J ends were trimmed by 3 bases and 0 bases, with 7 bases remaining between them. CDR1 and CDR2 (germline): SGHRS, YFSETQ.

The chain links TRBV5-1 to TRBJ1-1; D remains unclear. Germline V gene data show CDR1 as SGHRS and CDR2 as YFSETQ. Trimming cost V 3 bases and J 1 base, with 7 bases left between them. The CDR3 is made up of 13 amino acids. This chain's CDR3 is CASSYEPNTEAFF. CDR3 nucleotide sequence: TGCGCCAGCAGCTATGAACCGAACACTGAAGCTTTCTTT.

The chain has TRBV18 and TRBJ2-5; D gene ambiguous. V dropped 3 bases and J dropped 5 bases, with 13 bases sitting between them. CDR1 is KGHSH, CDR2 LQKENI, per germline. The CDR3 is made up of 14 amino acids. DNA for the CDR3: TGTGCCAGCTCACCGAGTAACCCAACGGAGACCCAGTACTTC. It yields the protein CASSPSNPTETQYF.

The chain carries TRBV2 and TRBJ1-1; TRBD1 is a possible D gene (6 bases). CDR1 SNHLY and CDR2 FYNNEI come from the germline V gene. V was shortened by 6 bases and J by 0 bases, with 8 bases between the two germline ends. The CDR3 has 13 amino acids. DNA of the CDR3: TGTGCCAGCAGGGACAGATTGAACACTGAAGCTTTCTTT. Translation: CASRDRLNTEAFF. Full variable domain (outside the CDR3, taken from reference TRBV2 and TRBJ1-1): EPEVTQTPSHQVTQMGQEVILRCVPISNHLYFYWYRQILGQKVEFLVSFYNNEISEKSEIFDDQFSVERPDGSNFTLKIRSTKLEDSAMYFCASRDRLNTEAFFGQGTRLTVV.

The V and J genes are TRBV6-6 and TRBJ2-1; D is possibly TRBD1 or TRBD2 (5 bases each). Trimming shortened V by 6 bases and J by 0 bases, and 12 bases separated the two germline ends. Germline V gene sequence: CDR1 MNHNY, CDR2 SVGAGI (reference sequence). CDR3 size: 15 residues. This CDR3 is CASSWDPGSYNEQFF. In nucleotides, the CDR3 is TGTGCCAGCAGCTGGGACCCGGGCTCCTACAATGAGCAGTTCTTC.

This sequence joins TRBV5-4 and TRBJ2-7; 8 bases are shared with TRBD1. V lost 3 bases to trimming and J lost 3 bases; unmatched junction nucleotides: 2. Germline V gives CDR1 SGHNT, CDR2 YYREEE (reference sequence). This CDR3 has 13 amino acids. DNA of the CDR3: TGTGCCAGCAGCTGGGACAGGAGCTACGAGCAGTACGTC. Translated: CASSWDRSYEQYV.

V and J are TRBV5-4 and TRBJ2-5, with 8 bases identical to TRBD2. V was clipped by 0 bases and J by 7 bases; unmatched bases: 14. This CDR3 comprises 17 residues. CDR1 and CDR2 from the germline V gene are SGHNT and YYREEE (reference sequence). In nucleotides, the CDR3 is TGTGCCAGCAGCTTGGTGGCGGGGGGCCTTGGGAGGGGGACCCAGTACTTC. Translated: CASSLVAGGLGRGTQYF.

The chain has TRBV4-3 and TRBJ2-5; D perhaps matches TRBD1 (6 bases). With 1 base removed from V and 5 bases from J, the gap between germline ends came to 17 bases. The CDR3 is 16 residues long. Germline assignment: CDR1 LGHNA and CDR2 YSLEER. As DNA, the CDR3 is TGCGCCAGCAGCCAAGGGGCCGAGTACAGGGCCGAGACCCAGTACTTC. Translation: CASSQGAEYRAETQYF.

This chain uses TRBV2 with TRBJ1-1; possible D gene TRBD1, 5 bases. The germline CDR1 and CDR2 sequences are SNHLY and FYNNEI. The V and J ends lost 6 bases and 0 bases respectively, with 14 bases between them. This CDR3 contains 15 residues. The CDR3 DNA follows: TGTGCCAGCAGGGAGACGACAGACATGAACACTGAAGCTTTCTTT. This translates into CASRETTDMNTEAFF.

This chain connects TRBV2 to TRBJ1-5; D ambiguous. The CDR3 totals 14 residues. The germline CDR1 and CDR2 sequences are SNHLY and FYNNEI. Trimming cost V 7 bases and J 0 bases, with 10 bases left between them. CDR3 amino acids: CASTDKYSNQPQHF. CDR3 coding DNA: TGTGCCAGCACCGACAAATATAGCAATCAGCCCCAGCATTTT.

J is TRBJ1-1 and V is TRBV12-3 or TRBV12-4; no clear D. The CDR3 is made up of 10 amino acids. V lost 6 bases and J 3 bases, leaving 2 bases between the germline ends. Here the CDR3 DNA reads TGTGCCAGCAGAGACACTGAAGCTTTCTTT. Its translation: CASRDTEAFF.

The chain combines TRBV5-4 with TRBJ2-2, with 7 bases aligning to TRBD2. V trimming: 2 bases; J trimming: 5 bases; junction bases outside the gene matches: 6. Germline values: CDR1 SGHNT, CDR2 YYREEE (reference sequence). This CDR3 has 15 amino acids. CDR3 loop: CASSLGTGGTGELFF. CDR3 DNA: TGTGCCAGCAGCTTAGGCACCGGGGGGACCGGGGAGCTGTTTTTT.

In this sample, this clone turned up once. This sequence joins TRBV7-2 and TRBJ1-3; 7 bases map to TRBD1. This CDR3 contains 15 residues. With 3 bases clipped from V and 4 bases from J, the junction kept 6 bases outside the gene matches. Germline lookup yields CDR1 SGHTA and CDR2 FQGNSA. CDR3 region: CASSFDRVGGNTIYF. CDR3 nucleotide sequence: TGTGCCAGCAGCTTCGACAGGGTGGGAGGAAACACCATATATTTT.

V usage is TRBV6-4 and J usage is TRBJ2-1; D is possibly TRBD2 (6 bases). The CDR3 has 13 amino acids. Trimming stripped 5 bases from V and 5 bases from J, with 10 bases between. The germline V gene encodes CDR1 MRHNA and CDR2 SNTAGT. CDR3 protein: CASSPGVNNEQFF. DNA for the CDR3: TGTGCCAGCAGTCCGGGAGTCAACAATGAGCAGTTCTTC.

V and J are TRBV2 and TRBJ1-5; D gene uncertain. This CDR3 spans 14 amino acids. Germline V CDR1 and CDR2: SNHLY, FYNNEI. The germline V and J ends were trimmed by 7 bases and 0 bases, with 10 bases remaining between them. Here the CDR3 reads CASTGFHSNQPQHF. CDR3 DNA: TGTGCCAGCACCGGGTTTCATAGCAATCAGCCCCAGCATTTT.